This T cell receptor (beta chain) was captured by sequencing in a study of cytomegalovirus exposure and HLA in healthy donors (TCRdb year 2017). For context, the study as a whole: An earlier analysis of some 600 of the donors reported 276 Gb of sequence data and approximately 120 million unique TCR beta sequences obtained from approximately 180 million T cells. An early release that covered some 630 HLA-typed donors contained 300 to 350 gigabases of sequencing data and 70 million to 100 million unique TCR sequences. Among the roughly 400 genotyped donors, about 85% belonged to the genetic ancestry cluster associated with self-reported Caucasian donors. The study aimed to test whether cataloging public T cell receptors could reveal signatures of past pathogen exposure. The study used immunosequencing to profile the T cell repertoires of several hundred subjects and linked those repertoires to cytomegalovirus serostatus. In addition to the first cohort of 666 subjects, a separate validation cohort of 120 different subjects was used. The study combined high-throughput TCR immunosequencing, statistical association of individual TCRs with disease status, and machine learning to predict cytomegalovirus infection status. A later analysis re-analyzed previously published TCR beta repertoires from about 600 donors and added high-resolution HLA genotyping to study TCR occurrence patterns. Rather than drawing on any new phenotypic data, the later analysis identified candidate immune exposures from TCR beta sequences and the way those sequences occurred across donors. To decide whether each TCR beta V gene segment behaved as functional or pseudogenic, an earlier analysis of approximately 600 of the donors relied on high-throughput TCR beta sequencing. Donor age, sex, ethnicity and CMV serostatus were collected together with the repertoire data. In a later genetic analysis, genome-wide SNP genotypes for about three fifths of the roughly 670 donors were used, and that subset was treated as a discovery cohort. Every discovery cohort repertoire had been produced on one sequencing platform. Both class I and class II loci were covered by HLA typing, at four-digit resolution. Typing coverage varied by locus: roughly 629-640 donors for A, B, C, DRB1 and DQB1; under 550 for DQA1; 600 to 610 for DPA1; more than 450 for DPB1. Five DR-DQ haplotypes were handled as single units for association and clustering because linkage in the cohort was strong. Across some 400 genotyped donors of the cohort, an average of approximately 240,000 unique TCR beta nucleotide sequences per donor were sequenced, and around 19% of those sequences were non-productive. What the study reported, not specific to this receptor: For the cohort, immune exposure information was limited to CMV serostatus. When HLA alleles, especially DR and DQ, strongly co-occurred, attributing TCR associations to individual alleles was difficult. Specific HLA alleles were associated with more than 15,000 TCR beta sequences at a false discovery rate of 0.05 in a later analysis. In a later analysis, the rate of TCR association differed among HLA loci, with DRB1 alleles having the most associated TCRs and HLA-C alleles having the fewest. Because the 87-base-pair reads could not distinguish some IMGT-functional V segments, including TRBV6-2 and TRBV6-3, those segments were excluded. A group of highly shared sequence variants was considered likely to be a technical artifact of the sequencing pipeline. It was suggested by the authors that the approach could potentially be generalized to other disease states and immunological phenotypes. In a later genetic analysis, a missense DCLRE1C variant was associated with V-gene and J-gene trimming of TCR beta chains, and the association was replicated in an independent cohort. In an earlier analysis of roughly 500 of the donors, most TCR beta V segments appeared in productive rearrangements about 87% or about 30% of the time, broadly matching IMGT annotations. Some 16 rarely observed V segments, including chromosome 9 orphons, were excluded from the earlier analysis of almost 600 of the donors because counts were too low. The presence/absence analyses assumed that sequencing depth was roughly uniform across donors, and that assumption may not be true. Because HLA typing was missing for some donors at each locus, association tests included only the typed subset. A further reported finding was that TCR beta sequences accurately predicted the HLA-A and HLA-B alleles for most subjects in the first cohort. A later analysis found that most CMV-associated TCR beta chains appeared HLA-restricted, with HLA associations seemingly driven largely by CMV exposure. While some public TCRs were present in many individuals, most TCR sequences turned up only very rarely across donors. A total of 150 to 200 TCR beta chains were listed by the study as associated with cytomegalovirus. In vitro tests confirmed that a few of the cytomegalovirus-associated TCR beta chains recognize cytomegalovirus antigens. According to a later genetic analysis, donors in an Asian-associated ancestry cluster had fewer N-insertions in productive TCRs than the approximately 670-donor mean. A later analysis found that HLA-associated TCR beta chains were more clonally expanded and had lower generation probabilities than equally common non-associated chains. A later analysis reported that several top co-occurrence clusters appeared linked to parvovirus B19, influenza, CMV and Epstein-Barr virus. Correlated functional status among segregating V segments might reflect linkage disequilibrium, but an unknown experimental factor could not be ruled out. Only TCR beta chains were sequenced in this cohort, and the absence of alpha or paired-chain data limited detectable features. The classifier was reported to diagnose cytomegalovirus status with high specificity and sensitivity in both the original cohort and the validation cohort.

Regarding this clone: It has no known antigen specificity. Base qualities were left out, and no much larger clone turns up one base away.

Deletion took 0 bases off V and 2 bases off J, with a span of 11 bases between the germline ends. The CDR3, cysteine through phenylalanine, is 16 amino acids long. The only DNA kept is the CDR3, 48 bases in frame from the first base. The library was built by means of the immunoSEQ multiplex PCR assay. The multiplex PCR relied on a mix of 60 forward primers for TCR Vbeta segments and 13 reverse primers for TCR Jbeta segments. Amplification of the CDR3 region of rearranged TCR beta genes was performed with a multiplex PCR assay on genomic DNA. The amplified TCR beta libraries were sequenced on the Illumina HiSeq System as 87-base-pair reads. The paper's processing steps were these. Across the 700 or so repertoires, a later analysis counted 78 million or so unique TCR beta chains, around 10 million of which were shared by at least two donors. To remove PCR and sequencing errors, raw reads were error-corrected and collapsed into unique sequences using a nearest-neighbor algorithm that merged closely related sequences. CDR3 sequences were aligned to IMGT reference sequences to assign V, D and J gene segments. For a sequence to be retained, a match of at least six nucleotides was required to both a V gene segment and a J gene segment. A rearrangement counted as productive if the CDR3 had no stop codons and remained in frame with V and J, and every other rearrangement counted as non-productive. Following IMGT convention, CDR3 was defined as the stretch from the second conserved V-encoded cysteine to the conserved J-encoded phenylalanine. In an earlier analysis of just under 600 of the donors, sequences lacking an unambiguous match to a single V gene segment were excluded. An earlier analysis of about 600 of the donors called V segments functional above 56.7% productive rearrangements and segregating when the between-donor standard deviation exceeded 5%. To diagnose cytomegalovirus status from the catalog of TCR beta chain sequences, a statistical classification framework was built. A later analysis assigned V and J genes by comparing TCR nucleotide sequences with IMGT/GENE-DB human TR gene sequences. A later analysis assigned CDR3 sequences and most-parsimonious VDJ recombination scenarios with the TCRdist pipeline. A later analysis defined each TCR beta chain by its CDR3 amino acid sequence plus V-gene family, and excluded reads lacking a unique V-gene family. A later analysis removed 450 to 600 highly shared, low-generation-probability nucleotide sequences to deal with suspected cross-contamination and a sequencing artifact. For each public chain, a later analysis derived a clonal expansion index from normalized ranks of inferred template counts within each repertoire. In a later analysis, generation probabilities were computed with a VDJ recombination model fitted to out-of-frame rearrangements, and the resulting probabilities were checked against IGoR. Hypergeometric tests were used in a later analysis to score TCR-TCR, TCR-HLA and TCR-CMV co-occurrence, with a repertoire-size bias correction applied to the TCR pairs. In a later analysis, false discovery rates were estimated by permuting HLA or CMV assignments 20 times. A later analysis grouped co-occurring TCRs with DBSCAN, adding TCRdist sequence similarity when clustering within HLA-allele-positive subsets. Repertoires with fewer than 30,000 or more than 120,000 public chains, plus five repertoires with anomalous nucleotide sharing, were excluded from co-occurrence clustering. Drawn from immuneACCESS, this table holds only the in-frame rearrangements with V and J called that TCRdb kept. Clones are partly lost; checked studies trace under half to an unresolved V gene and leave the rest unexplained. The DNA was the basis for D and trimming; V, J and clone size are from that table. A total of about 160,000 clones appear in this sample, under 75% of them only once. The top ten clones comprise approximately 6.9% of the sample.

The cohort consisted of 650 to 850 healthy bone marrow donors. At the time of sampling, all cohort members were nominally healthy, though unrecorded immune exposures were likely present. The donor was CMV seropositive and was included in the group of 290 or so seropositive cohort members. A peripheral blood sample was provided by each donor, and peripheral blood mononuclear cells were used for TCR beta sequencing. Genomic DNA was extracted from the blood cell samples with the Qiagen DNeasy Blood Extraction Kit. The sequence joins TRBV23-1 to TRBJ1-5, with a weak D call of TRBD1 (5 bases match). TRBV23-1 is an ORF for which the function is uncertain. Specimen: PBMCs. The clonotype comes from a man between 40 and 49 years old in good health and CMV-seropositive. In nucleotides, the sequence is TGCGCCAGCAGTCAATCGTGTAGGGGTGGCAATCAGCCCCAGCATTTT. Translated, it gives CASSQSCRGGNQPQHF.